This T cell receptor beta chain was found in a study of T cells in Graves' hyperthyroidism and ophthalmopathy. Any patient presenting with uncontrolled infection, other autoimmune disease, pregnancy or lactation was left out. The TCR beta CDR3 regions underwent amplification using RNA transcripts as the source. A set of HTBI primers served as the primers for a first-round RT-PCR of the TCR CDR3. MiXCR, run by TCRdb on the multiplex PCR reads, gives a single entry per CDR3 protein. The data hold more than 300,000 distinct CDR3 sequences, with around 13% observed a single time. The CDR3 has 15 residues. The germline CDR1 and CDR2 sequences are SEHNR and FQNEAQ (reference sequence). V trimming: 5 bases; J trimming: 10 bases; junction bases outside the gene matches: 8. This clonotype came up many times.

The specimen was blood. The chain has TRBV7-9 and TRBJ2-1; 13 positions match TRBD2. The clonotype originates from a woman aged 60-70 years with Graves' hyperthyroidism. The CDR3: CASSVPGLAGTEQFF. In DNA form, the CDR3 reads TGTGCCAGCAGCGTCCCGGGACTAGCGGGAACCGAGCAGTTCTTC.